This section outlines one TCR beta chain sequence together with its context. What it binds is unknown. The source of the sample is a study of Ad26.COV2.S vaccination and SARS-CoV-2 variants. Study results and limitations: Vaccinees displayed broader spike-specific TCR repertoires than placebo recipients.

The CDR3 sequence is 13 residues long. V was pared by 7 bases and J by 0 bases, with 10 bases between. Germline assignment: CDR1 MDHEN and CDR2 SYDVKM. The method was immunoSEQ multiplex PCR; TCRdb's version includes in-frame clones alone and lacks a portion of them. Here the sample spans 300,000 to 400,000 clones, roughly nine tenths being singletons. The rearrangement joins TRBV28 to TRBJ2-7; D is unclear. The sample consisted of peripheral blood, taken after recovery from COVID-19. The clonotype was recovered from a human donor who had recovered from COVID-19. The CDR3 here is CASILGGSYEQYF. CDR3 bases: TGTGCCAGCATCTTGGGCGGCTCCTACGAGCAGTACTTC.